Described below is a single T cell receptor beta chain sequence and its context. CDR1 is SGHRS, CDR2 YFSETQ, per germline. The V end lost 4 bases, the J end lost 3 bases, and 13 bases lay between the germline ends. CDR3 length: 14 residues. This entry belongs to a study of radiation and T cells in renal cell carcinoma. Study information: Nephrectomy followed 15 Gy stereotactic body radiation by 4 weeks.

Profiled with immunoSEQ multiplex PCR; TCRdb holds only in-frame clones, not every one. The sample shows approximately 140,000 clones, around 89% of them seen only once. Time point of the sample: baseline pretreatment blood. The treatment is: 15 Gy SBRT to primary tumor, nephrectomy 4 weeks later. Blood was sampled at baseline, 2 weeks and 4 weeks after SBRT. This chain connects TRBV5-1 to TRBJ1-1, with TRBD1 as a possible D gene (6 bases). Sequences were derived from blood, sampled from a patient whose treatment included radiotherapy and nephrectomy. The clonotype comes from a woman between 70 and 85 years old with renal cell carcinoma. The CDR3 loop is CASSREGVYTEAFF. The CDR3 coding sequence is TGCGCCAGCAGCAGAGAGGGGGTGTACACTGAAGCTTTCTTT.